Sequencing of this T cell receptor beta chain was carried out in a study of radiation and T cells in renal cell carcinoma. As for time point: blood 2 weeks post-SBRT. The treatment here: 15 Gy SBRT to primary tumor, nephrectomy 4 weeks later. Serial blood draws occurred at baseline and 2 and 4 weeks post-SBRT. The patient's renal cell carcinoma had clear cell pathology. This CDR3 contains 13 residues. The germline V gene encodes CDR1 GTSNPN and CDR2 SVGIG (reference sequence). The V gene lost 1 base and the J gene lost 6 bases, with 10 bases spanning the gap. TCRdb keeps only in-frame clones here, not all; method: immunoSEQ multiplex PCR. The data show tens of thousands of clones, around 78% seen once.

This chain links TRBV30 with TRBJ1-5; D perhaps matches TRBD1 (5 bases). This material consisted of blood, taken from a patient whose treatment included radiotherapy and nephrectomy. The sequence came from a man in his 60s with renal cell carcinoma. CDR3 residues: CAWSDGGGQPQHF. The CDR3 DNA is TGTGCCTGGAGTGACGGCGGGGGTCAGCCCCAGCATTTT.